The present entry profiles one TCR beta chain with its context. The antigen is unknown. This entry is derived from a study of human T cells and chemical hapten exposure. Study observations and caveats: TCRs exceeding 1 in 1000 frequency stayed unchanged with DPC sensitization. Expanded TCRs made up significantly more big CDR3 similarity clusters than controls did.

Via MiXCR, TCRdb re-called the RACE reads, giving one row per CDR3 protein. The data contain approximately 320,000 distinct CDR3 sequences, about 5% of them singletons. Time point described: pre-sensitization, week 0. Treatment in this sample: therapeutic diphenylcyclopropenone sensitization with weekly scalp DPC. Germline CDR1 MDHEN, CDR2 SYDVKM. The CDR3 totals 18 residues. V lost 4 bases and J lost 8; bases outside the gene matches: 17. The chain carries TRBV28 and TRBJ2-1, with 10 bases matching TRBD1. This sequence was found in a woman younger than 30 with alopecia areata. Some clones in this sample may be carry-over from other donors' samples. The sample in question was whole blood, obtained in connection with sensitization to the hapten diphenylcyclopropenone (DPC). This chain's CDR3 is CASSSTRDRGISFDEQFF. CDR3 sequence (DNA): TGTGCCAGCAGTTCTACGCGGGACAGGGGAATCTCTTTTGATGAGCAGTTCTTC. Full variable domain (remainder filled in from reference TRBV28 and TRBJ2-1): DVKVTQSSRYLVKRTGEKVFLECVQDMDHENMFWYRQDPGLGLRLIYFSYDVKMKEKGDIPEGYSVSREKKERFSLILESASTNQTSMYLCASSSTRDRGISFDEQFFGPGTRLTVL.